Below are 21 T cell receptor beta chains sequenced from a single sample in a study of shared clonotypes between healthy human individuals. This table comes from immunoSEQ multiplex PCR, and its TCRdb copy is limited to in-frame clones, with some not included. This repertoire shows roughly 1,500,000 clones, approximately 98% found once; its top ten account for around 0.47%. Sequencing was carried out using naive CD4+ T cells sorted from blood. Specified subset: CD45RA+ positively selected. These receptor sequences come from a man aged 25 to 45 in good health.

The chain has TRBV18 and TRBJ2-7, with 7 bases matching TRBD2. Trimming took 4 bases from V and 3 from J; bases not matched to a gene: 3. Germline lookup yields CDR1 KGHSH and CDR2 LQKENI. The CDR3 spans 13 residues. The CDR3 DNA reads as TGTGCCAGCTCACGGGAGGGACTCTACGAGCAGTACTTC. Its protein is CASSREGLYEQYF.

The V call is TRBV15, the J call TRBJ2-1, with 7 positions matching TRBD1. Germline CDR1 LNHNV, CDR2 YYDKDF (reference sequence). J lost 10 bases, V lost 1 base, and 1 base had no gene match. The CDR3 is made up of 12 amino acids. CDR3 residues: CATSRVGQEQFF. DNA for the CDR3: TGTGCCACCAGCAGAGTGGGACAGGAGCAGTTCTTC.

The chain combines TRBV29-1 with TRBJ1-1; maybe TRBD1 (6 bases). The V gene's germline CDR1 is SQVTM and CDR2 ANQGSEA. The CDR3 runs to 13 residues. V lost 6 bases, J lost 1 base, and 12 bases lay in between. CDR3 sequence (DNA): TGCAGCGTAACAACAGGGACGAACACTGAAGCTTTCTTT. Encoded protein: CSVTTGTNTEAFF.

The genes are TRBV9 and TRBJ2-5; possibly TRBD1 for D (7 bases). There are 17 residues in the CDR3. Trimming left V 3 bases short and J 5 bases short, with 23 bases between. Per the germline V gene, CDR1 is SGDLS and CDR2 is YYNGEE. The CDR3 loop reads CASSATSGTAGGETQYF. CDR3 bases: TGTGCCAGCAGCGCTACCTCGGGGACAGCCGGAGGGGAGACCCAGTACTTC.

The CDR3 sequence is CASRVWGVNTGELFF. The CDR3 DNA follows: TGTGCCAGCAGGGTTTGGGGGGTCAACACCGGGGAGCTGTTTTTT. J is TRBJ2-2 and V is TRBV28; TRBD2 is a possible D gene (6 bases). This CDR3 spans 15 amino acids. The V end was cut by 6 bases, the J end by 2 bases, with 13 bases between. CDR1 and CDR2 from the germline V gene are MDHEN and SYDVKM.

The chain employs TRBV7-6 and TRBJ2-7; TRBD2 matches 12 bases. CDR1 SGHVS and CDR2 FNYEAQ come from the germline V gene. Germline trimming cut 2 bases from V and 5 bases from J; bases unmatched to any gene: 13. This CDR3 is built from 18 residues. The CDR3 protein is CASSLSLRRLAGEHEQYF. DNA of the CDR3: TGTGCCAGCAGCTTATCCCTTCGGAGACTAGCGGGAGAACACGAGCAGTACTTC. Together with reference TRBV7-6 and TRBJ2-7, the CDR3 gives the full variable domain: GAGVSQSPRYKVTKRGQDVALRCDPISGHVSLYWYRQALGQGPEFLTYFNYEAQQDKSGLPNDRFSAERPEGSISTLTIQRTEQRDSAMYRCASSLSLRRLAGEHEQYFGPGTRLTVT.

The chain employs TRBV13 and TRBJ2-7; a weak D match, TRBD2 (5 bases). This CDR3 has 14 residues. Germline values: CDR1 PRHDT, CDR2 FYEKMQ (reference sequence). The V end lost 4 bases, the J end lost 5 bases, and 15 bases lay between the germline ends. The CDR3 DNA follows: TGTGCCAGCAGCTCCCTGGGGAGTAGTGACGAGCAGTACTTC. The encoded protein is CASSSLGSSDEQYF.

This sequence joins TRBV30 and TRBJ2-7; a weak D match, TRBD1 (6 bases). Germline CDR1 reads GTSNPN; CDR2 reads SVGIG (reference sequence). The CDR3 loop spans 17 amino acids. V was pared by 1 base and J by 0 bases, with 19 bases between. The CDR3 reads CAWSGLQTGTSSYEQYF. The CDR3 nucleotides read TGTGCCTGGAGTGGATTACAAACCGGGACAAGCTCCTACGAGCAGTACTTC.

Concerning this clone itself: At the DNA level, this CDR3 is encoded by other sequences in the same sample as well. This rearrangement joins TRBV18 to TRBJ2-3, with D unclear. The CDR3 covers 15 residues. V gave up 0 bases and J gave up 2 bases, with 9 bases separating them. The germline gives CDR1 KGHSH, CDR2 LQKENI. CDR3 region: CASSPPGRATDTQYF. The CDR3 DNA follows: TGTGCCAGCTCACCACCGGGCAGAGCCACAGATACGCAGTATTTT.

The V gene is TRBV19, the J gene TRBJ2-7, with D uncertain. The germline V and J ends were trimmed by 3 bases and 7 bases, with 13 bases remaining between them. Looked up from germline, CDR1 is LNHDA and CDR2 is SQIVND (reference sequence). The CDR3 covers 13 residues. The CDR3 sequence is CASSMFPEREQYF. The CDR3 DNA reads TGTGCCAGTAGTATGTTCCCAGAAAGGGAGCAGTACTTC.

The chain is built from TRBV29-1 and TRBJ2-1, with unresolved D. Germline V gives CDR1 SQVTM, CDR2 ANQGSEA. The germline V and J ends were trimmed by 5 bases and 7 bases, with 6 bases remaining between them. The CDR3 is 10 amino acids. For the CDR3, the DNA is TGCAGCGTTTTTGAGAATGAGCAGTTCTTC. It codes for CSVFENEQFF.

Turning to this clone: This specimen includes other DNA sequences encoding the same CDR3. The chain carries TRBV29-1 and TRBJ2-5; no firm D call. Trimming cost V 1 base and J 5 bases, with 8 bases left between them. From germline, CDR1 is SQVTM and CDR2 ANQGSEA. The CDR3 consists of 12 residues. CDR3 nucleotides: TGCAGCGTTGAAGGAGGCGGCGAGACCCAGTACTTC. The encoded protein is CSVEGGGETQYF.

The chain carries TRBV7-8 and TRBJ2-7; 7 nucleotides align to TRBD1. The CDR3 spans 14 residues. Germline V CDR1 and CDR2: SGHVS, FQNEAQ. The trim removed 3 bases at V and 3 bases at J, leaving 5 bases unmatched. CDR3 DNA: TGTGCCAGCAGCTTGGGACAGAGACTCTACGAGCAGTACTTC. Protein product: CASSLGQRLYEQYF.

The CDR3, as DNA: TGTGCCAGCAGCCCCGGAAGGGAAGGGGGGGAAGAGACCCAGTACTTC. Encoded protein: CASSPGREGGEETQYF. The chain couples TRBV14 to TRBJ2-5; the D gene is possibly TRBD2 (7 bases). Trimming removed 4 bases at V and 3 bases at J, with 18 bases between. There are 16 residues in the CDR3. The germline CDR1 and CDR2 sequences are SGHDN and FVKESK.

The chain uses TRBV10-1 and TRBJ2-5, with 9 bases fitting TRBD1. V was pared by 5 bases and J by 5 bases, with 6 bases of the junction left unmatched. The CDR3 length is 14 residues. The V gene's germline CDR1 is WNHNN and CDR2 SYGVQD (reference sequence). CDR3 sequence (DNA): TGCGCCAGCAGTCCCACAGGGGGCTCGGAGACCCAGTACTTC. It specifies CASSPTGGSETQYF.

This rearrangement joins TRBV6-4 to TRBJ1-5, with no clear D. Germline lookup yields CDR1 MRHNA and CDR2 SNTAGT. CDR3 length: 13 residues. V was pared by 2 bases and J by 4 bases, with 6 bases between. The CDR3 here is CASSDGMNQPQHF. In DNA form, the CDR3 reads TGTGCCAGCAGTGACGGTATGAATCAGCCCCAGCATTTT.

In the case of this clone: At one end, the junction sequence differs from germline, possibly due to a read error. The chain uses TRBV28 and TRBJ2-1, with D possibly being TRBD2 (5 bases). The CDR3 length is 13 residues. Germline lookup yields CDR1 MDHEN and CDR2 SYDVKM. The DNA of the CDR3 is TGTGCCAGCAGTAAGCGGACCGGGCCCTTCTTGGTCTTC. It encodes CASSKRTGPFLVF.

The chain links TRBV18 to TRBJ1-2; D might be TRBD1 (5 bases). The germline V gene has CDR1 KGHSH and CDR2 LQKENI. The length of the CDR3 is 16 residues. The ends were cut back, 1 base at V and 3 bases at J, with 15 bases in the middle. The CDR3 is CASSPRSRGLDYGYTF. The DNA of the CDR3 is TGTGCCAGCTCACCACGATCTAGGGGACTTGACTATGGCTACACCTTC.

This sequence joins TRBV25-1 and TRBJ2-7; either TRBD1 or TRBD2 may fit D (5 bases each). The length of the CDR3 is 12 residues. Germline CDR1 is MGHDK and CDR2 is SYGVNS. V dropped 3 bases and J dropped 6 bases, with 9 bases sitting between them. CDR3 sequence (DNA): TGTGCCAGCAGTGAGCCCGGGACCGAGCAGTACTTC. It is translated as CASSEPGTEQYF.

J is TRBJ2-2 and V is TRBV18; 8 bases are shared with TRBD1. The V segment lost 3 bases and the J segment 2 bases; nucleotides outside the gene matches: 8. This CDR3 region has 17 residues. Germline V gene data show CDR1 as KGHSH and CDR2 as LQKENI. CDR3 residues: CASSPTSGQVNTGELFF. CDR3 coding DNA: TGTGCCAGCTCACCTACATCGGGACAGGTCAACACCGGGGAGCTGTTTTTT.

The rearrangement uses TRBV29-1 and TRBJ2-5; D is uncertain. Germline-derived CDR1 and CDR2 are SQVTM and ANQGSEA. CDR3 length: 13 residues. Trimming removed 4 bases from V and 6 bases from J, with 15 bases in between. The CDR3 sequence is CSVGLLGIQTQYF. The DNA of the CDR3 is TGCAGCGTTGGGCTCCTAGGGATACAGACCCAGTACTTC.